This T cell receptor (beta chain) was found in a study of cytomegalovirus exposure and HLA in healthy donors (dated by TCRdb to the late 2010s). Study-level background: An earlier analysis of more than 550 of the donors reported about 260 Gb of sequence data and 100 million to 120 million unique TCR beta sequences obtained from around 180 million T cells. An early release that covered 640 HLA-typed donors contained 300 to 350 gigabases of sequencing data and 75 million to 100 million unique TCR sequences. Of the approximately 400 genotyped donors, 81% fell in the genetic ancestry cluster associated with self-reported Caucasian donors. The aim of the study was to test whether cataloging public T cell receptors could identify signatures of past pathogen exposure. The study profiled the T cell repertoires of hundreds of subjects by immunosequencing and related them to cytomegalovirus serostatus. Along with the roughly 670-subject first cohort, a separate validation cohort of over a hundred different subjects was used. To predict cytomegalovirus infection status, the study brought together high-throughput TCR immunosequencing, statistical association of individual TCRs with disease status, and machine learning. To study patterns of TCR occurrence, a later analysis re-analyzed previously published TCR beta repertoires from around 700 donors and added high-resolution HLA genotyping. Rather than using new phenotypic data, the later analysis identified candidate immune exposures from TCR beta sequences and from how often those sequences occurred across donors. An earlier analysis of 587 of the donors used high-throughput TCR beta sequencing to judge whether each TCR beta V gene segment behaved as functional or pseudogenic. Alongside the repertoire data, information on donor age, sex, ethnicity and CMV serostatus was compiled. A later genetic analysis used genome-wide SNP genotypes for 398 of the 666 donors, treating that subset as a discovery cohort. All discovery cohort repertoires had been generated using a single sequencing platform. Class I and class II HLA loci were covered by the typing at four-digit resolution. Typing coverage differed by locus: A, B, C, DRB1 and DQB1 were typed in roughly 629-630 donors, DQA1 in 522, DPA1 in some 570, and DPB1 in 450 to 480. Because of strong linkage in the cohort, five DR-DQ haplotypes were treated as single units for association and clustering. Across about 380 genotyped donors of the cohort, an average of about 220,000 unique TCR beta nucleotide sequences per donor were sequenced, and 15% to 20% of those sequences were non-productive.

What the authors observed across the whole study: The earlier analysis of 587 of the donors excluded about 16 rarely observed V segments, including chromosome 9 orphons, because counts were too low. According to a later analysis, parvovirus B19, influenza, CMV and Epstein-Barr virus appeared linked to several top co-occurrence clusters. It was suggested by the authors that the approach could potentially be generalized to other disease states and immunological phenotypes. The classifier was reported to diagnose cytomegalovirus status with high specificity and sensitivity in both the original cohort and the validation cohort. A further reported finding was that TCR beta sequences accurately predicted the HLA-A and HLA-B alleles for most subjects in the first cohort. The only immune exposure information available for the cohort was CMV serostatus. Correlated functional status among segregating V segments might be attributable to linkage disequilibrium, but an unknown experimental factor could not be ruled out. In an earlier analysis of 587 of the donors, most TCR beta V segments were observed in productive rearrangements about 87% or about 30% of the time, broadly matching IMGT annotations. Across donors, most TCR sequences were observed very rarely, whereas some public TCRs were present in many individuals. In the study, around 160 TCR beta chains were listed as associated with cytomegalovirus. A later analysis found that HLA-associated TCR beta chains were more clonally expanded and had lower generation probabilities than equally common non-associated chains. Because HLA typing was unavailable for some donors at each locus, only the typed subset was used in association tests. Specific HLA alleles were associated with some 15,000 TCR beta sequences at a false discovery rate of 0.05 in a later analysis. In vitro tests confirmed that three of the cytomegalovirus-associated TCR beta chains recognize cytomegalovirus antigens. This cohort had only TCR beta chains sequenced, and the lack of alpha or paired-chain data limited which features could be detected. When HLA alleles, especially DR and DQ, strongly co-occurred, attributing TCR associations to individual alleles was difficult. Compared with the 666-donor mean, donors in an Asian-associated ancestry cluster had fewer N-insertions in productive TCRs, according to a later genetic analysis. In a later analysis, most CMV-associated TCR beta chains were found to appear HLA-restricted, with HLA associations seemingly driven largely by CMV exposure. V-gene and J-gene trimming of TCR beta chains was associated with a missense DCLRE1C variant in a later genetic analysis, and the association was replicated in an independent cohort. The sequencing pipeline was judged likely to have produced a cluster of highly shared sequence variants as a technical artifact. The presence/absence analyses assumed that sequencing depth was roughly uniform across donors, and that assumption may not be true. Some IMGT-functional V segments, including TRBV6-2 and TRBV6-3, could not be told apart with the 87-base-pair reads, so those segments were excluded. A later analysis found that TCR association rates varied across HLA loci, with DRB1 alleles showing the most associated TCRs and HLA-C alleles the fewest.

The method behind the library was the immunoSEQ multiplex PCR assay. The multiplex PCR relied on a mix of 60 forward primers for TCR Vbeta segments and 13 reverse primers for TCR Jbeta segments. The CDR3 region of rearranged TCR beta genes was amplified from genomic DNA by a multiplex PCR assay. The amplified TCR beta libraries were sequenced on the Illumina HiSeq System as 87-base-pair reads. The authors' pipeline ran thus. Across the roughly 600 repertoires, a later analysis counted 60 million to 90 million unique TCR beta chains, some 11 million of which were shared by at least two donors. To remove PCR and sequencing errors, raw reads were error-corrected and collapsed into unique sequences using a nearest-neighbor algorithm that merged closely related sequences. CDR3 sequences were aligned to IMGT reference sequences to assign V, D and J gene segments. For a sequence to be retained, a match of at least six nucleotides to both a V gene segment and a J gene segment was required. Rearrangements were called productive when the CDR3 lacked stop codons and stayed in frame with V and J; all others were non-productive. Following IMGT convention, CDR3 was defined as the stretch from the second conserved V-encoded cysteine up to the conserved J-encoded phenylalanine. In an earlier analysis of around 600 of the donors, sequences lacking an unambiguous match to a single V gene segment were excluded. An earlier analysis of 500 to 700 of the donors classified V segments as functional when productive rearrangements were above 56.7% and as segregating when the standard deviation between donors was above 5%. To diagnose cytomegalovirus status from the catalog of TCR beta chain sequences, a statistical classification framework was built. V and J gene assignment, in a later analysis, came from comparing TCR nucleotide sequences with IMGT/GENE-DB human TR gene sequences. A later analysis assigned CDR3 sequences and most-parsimonious VDJ recombination scenarios with the TCRdist pipeline. In a later analysis, each TCR beta chain was defined by its CDR3 amino acid sequence together with its V-gene family, and reads without a unique V-gene family were excluded. In a later analysis, nearly 600 highly shared, low-generation-probability nucleotide sequences were removed to address suspected cross-contamination and a sequencing artifact. In a later analysis, a clonal expansion index was calculated for each public chain from normalized within-repertoire ranks of inferred template counts. A later analysis computed generation probabilities with a VDJ recombination model fitted to out-of-frame rearrangements, and checked the results against IGoR. In a later analysis, TCR-TCR, TCR-HLA and TCR-CMV co-occurrence was scored with hypergeometric tests, and a repertoire-size bias correction was applied to TCR pairs. False discovery rates were estimated in a later analysis by permuting HLA or CMV assignments 20 times. In a later analysis, co-occurring TCRs were grouped using DBSCAN, with TCRdist sequence similarity added in when clustering inside HLA-allele-positive subsets. Repertoires with fewer than 30,000 or more than 120,000 public chains, plus five repertoires with anomalous nucleotide sharing, were excluded from co-occurrence clustering. The table was pulled from immuneACCESS by TCRdb, which kept in-frame rearrangements only. Such tables lose some clones; where checked, under half of the loss comes from unresolved V genes, and the rest has no known cause. The V and J calls and clone size come from that table; D and trimming were worked out from the DNA. A total of roughly 150,000 clones appear in this sample, 80% of them only once. Of the sample, 1.2% is held by the ten largest clones.

The cohort comprised 710 or so healthy bone marrow donors. At the time of sampling, all cohort members were nominally healthy, though unrecorded immune exposures were likely present. The donor tested CMV seronegative, placing the donor among the 350 or so seronegative members of the cohort. A peripheral blood sample was provided by each donor, and peripheral blood mononuclear cells were used for TCR beta sequencing. Genomic DNA was extracted from the blood cell samples with the Qiagen DNeasy Blood Extraction Kit. Worth noting for this clone: It lacks a known antigen. The record has no base qualities; no much larger clone is one base away.

For CDR1 and CDR2, the germline V gene lists MGHDK and SYGVNS. The junction shows trimming of 7 bases on V and 4 bases on J, plus 7 bases between the germline ends. The CDR3 goes from the cysteine to the phenylalanine over 11 residues. Only the CDR3 DNA is retained, 33 bases long and in frame from the first base. This clonotype was sampled from a female donor in good health and CMV-seronegative. The rearranged segments are TRBV25-1 and TRBJ1-2; the D gene identity is not certain. Material: PBMCs. The nucleotide sequence reads TGTGCCAGCAACAGTATCTATGGCTACACCTTC. Translated, it gives CASNSIYGYTF.